A selection of T cell receptor beta chains follows, all from one sample in a study of shared clonotypes between healthy human individuals. The assay was immunoSEQ multiplex PCR, and TCRdb's table has in-frame clones only and misses some. The sample has some 120,000 clones, 68% seen once. The specimen was memory CD8+ T cells sorted from blood. All receptors come from a woman between 25 and 40 years old in good health. Each CDR3 is given with its conserved first and last residue. A D gene is named only where the DNA matches it firmly. Part of the rows lack a size; the others show once, few, many or a class for expanded clones.

abundance | j_gene | d_gene | v_gene | CDR3nt | CDR3aa
- | TRBJ2-7 | - | TRBV7-8 | TGTGCCAGCAGCTACGCCCGGCAGGGGAACGGGGAGCAGTACTTC | CASSYARQGNGEQYF
few | TRBJ1-3 | - | TRBV5-6 | TGTGCCAGCAGCTTCAGGCGCCAGCTATACTCTGGAAACACCATATATTTT | CASSFRRQLYSGNTIYF
- | TRBJ2-2 | TRBD2 | TRBV4-1 | TGCGCCAGCAGCCAAGTTCCTGGGAGGGAGAACACCGGGGAGCTGTTTTTT | CASSQVPGRENTGELFF
few | TRBJ2-2 | TRBD2 | TRBV27 | TGTGCCAGCAGTTTAAACCCTATGACTAGCGGGAACACCGGGGAGCTGTTTTTT | CASSLNPMTSGNTGELFF
- | TRBJ2-2 | - | TRBV4-1 | TGCGCCAGCAGCCAGCTAGAGACTAGTTCCGGGGAGCTGTTTTTT | CASSQLETSSGELFF
few | TRBJ2-1 | TRBD2 | TRBV27 | TGTGCCAGCAGTTTATCGGTACTAGCGGGAGTAACGAATGAGCAGTTCTTC | CASSLSVLAGVTNEQFF
once | TRBJ1-1 | - | TRBV4-1 | TGCGCCAGCAGCCAAGTGCCGGGATGGAAGAACACTGAAGCTTTCTTT | CASSQVPGWKNTEAFF
many | TRBJ2-5 | TRBD2 | TRBV11-3 | TGTGCCAGCAGCTTACCCGGGAGGGAACATCAAGAGACCCAGTACTTC | CASSLPGREHQETQYF
few | TRBJ2-7 | TRBD1 | TRBV19 | TGTGCCAGTAGTGACCTGACAGGGATCGTTGAGCAGTACTTC | CASSDLTGIVEQYF
- | TRBJ2-1 | TRBD2 | TRBV4-1 | TGCGCCAGCACCGAACTAGCGGGGAGCTCCTACAATGAGCAGTTCTTC | CASTELAGSSYNEQFF
- | TRBJ2-1 | TRBD2 | TRBV4-1 | TGCGCCAGCAGCCAAGCGGGGGTTAGCGGGAGGCGGGAGCAGTTCTTC | CASSQAGVSGRREQFF
- | TRBJ2-7 | TRBD1 | TRBV4-1 | TGCGCCAGCAGCCAAACCGCGACAGGGTTTTCCTACGAGCAGTACTTC | CASSQTATGFSYEQYF
- | TRBJ2-5 | - | TRBV29-1 | TGCAGCGTTGAGGTGGCCAGCGGTGGAAAAGAGACCCAGTACTTC | CSVEVASGGKETQYF
- | TRBJ1-3 | - | TRBV28 | TGTGCCAGCAGCCCACCCGGGGCAGGCAGCACCATATATTTT | CASSPPGAGSTIYF
- | TRBJ1-2 | - | TRBV27 | TGTGCCAGCAGTCCTCTAACAGGGAATGATGGCTACACCTTC | CASSPLTGNDGYTF
- | TRBJ2-7 | - | TRBV27 | TGTGCCAGCAGTTTATACATCTACTACGAGCAGTACTTC | CASSLYIYYEQYF
- | TRBJ2-2 | - | TRBV10-3 | TGTGCCATCAGTGAAGTCTTAGAGGGTAGCGCGAACACCGGGGAGCTGTTTTTT | CAISEVLEGSANTGELFF
- | TRBJ2-7 | - | TRBV7-9 | TGTGCCAGCAGCCGAGATTACGGTTTCCACGAGCAGTACTTC | CASSRDYGFHEQYF
- | TRBJ1-1 | - | TRBV28 | TGTGCCAGCAGCTTCGTCCTGGGGGAGGGCATCTCTGAAGCTTTCTTT | CASSFVLGEGISEAFF
- | TRBJ1-1 | - | TRBV4-1 | TGCGCCAGCAGCCTCACAGGGCTGAACACTGAAGCTTTCTTT | CASSLTGLNTEAFF
- | TRBJ2-3 | TRBD2 | TRBV5-4 | TGTGCCAGCAGCCCTCTAGCGGGAGATGCGGATACGCAGTATTTT | CASSPLAGDADTQYF
- | TRBJ2-7 | TRBD2 | TRBV7-9 | TGTGCCAGCAGCTACGAACTAGCGGACGAGCAGTACTTC | CASSYELADEQYF
- | TRBJ2-1 | - | TRBV7-8 | TGTGCCAGCAGCTCAGGACATGGACTAAACAATGAGCAGTTCTTC | CASSSGHGLNNEQFF
few | TRBJ2-7 | - | TRBV25-1 | TGTGCCAGCAGTGATTTTCGGAACGACCCCAACGAGCAGTACTTC | CASSDFRNDPNEQYF
- | TRBJ1-1 | - | TRBV28 | TGTGCCAGCAGTTTAAGTACAGGAGCGAACACTGAAGCTTTCTTT | CASSLSTGANTEAFF
- | TRBJ2-5 | - | TRBV28 | TGTGCCAGCAGTCTCCAGGAGGGGCGAGAGACCCAGTACTTC | CASSLQEGRETQYF
- | TRBJ2-1 | - | TRBV15 | TGTGCCACCGGCAGAGATCTCAGGTTTAGCGAGGGAGTTGATGAGCAGTTCTTC | CATGRDLRFSEGVDEQFF
- | TRBJ2-3 | - | TRBV15 | TGTGCCACCAGCAGAGATTGCACAGATACGCAGTATTTT | CATSRDCTDTQYF
- | TRBJ2-3 | TRBD2 | TRBV4-1 | TGCGCCAGCACTTTAGCGGGAGTGGGGGATACGCAGTATTTT | CASTLAGVGDTQYF
- | TRBJ2-2 | - | TRBV4-1 | TGCGCCAGCAGCCAACGGACCTCCGGGGAGCTGTTTTTT | CASSQRTSGELFF
- | TRBJ2-1 | TRBD2 | TRBV28 | TGTGCCAGCAGACTCGGGACTAGCGGGGTATGGTACAATGAGCAGTTCTTC | CASRLGTSGVWYNEQFF
- | TRBJ2-7 | TRBD2 | TRBV7-3 | TGTGCCAGCAGCCAAGGCGGACTAGCGGGAGGCGAGCAGTACTTC | CASSQGGLAGGEQYF
- | TRBJ1-3 | - | TRBV7-9 | TGTGCCACCGGGTTTGGAAACACCATATATTTT | CATGFGNTIYF
- | TRBJ2-1 | TRBD2 | TRBV11-3 | TGTGCCAGCAGCCTGGCGGGAGGGTACAATGAGCAGTTCTTC | CASSLAGGYNEQFF
- | TRBJ1-2 | - | TRBV19 | TGTGCCAGTAGTCCCCACCGGGCTAATAACTATGGCTACACCTTC | CASSPHRANNYGYTF
- | TRBJ2-2 | - | TRBV28 | TGTGCCAGCAGTTTCTTATCCTACACCGGGGAGCTGTTTTTT | CASSFLSYTGELFF
- | TRBJ2-7 | TRBD1 | TRBV2 | TGTGCCAGCAGTTGGGGACAGGCGTCTAACGAGCAGTACTTC | CASSWGQASNEQYF
- | TRBJ2-5 | - | TRBV19 | TGTGCCAGTAGTGTAACAGGGACCCAAGAGACCCAGTACTTC | CASSVTGTQETQYF
many | TRBJ1-5 | - | TRBV6-5 | TGTGCCAGCAGCAAAGAAGGGGTCCAGCCCCAGCATTTT | CASSKEGVQPQHF
- | TRBJ2-5 | TRBD2 | TRBV28 | TGTGCCAGCCGACTAGCGGGAGAGGACGAGACCCAGTACTTC | CASRLAGEDETQYF